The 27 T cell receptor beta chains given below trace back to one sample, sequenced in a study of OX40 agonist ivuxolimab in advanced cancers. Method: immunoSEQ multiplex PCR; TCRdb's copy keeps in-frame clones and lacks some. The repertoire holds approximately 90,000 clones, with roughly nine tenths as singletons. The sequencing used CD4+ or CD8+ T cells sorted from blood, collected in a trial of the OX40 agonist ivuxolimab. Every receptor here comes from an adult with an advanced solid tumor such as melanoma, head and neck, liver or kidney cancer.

The CDR3 is CASSYGLEQGGAEAFF. DNA of the CDR3: TGTGCCAGCAGTTACGGGTTGGAACAGGGGGGGGCTGAAGCTTTCTTT. The chain combines TRBV6-5 with TRBJ1-1; 8 positions agree with TRBD1. Per germline, CDR1 MNHEY and CDR2 SVGAGI. The V segment lost 2 bases and the J segment 6 bases; nucleotides outside the gene matches: 11. CDR3 length equals 16 residues.

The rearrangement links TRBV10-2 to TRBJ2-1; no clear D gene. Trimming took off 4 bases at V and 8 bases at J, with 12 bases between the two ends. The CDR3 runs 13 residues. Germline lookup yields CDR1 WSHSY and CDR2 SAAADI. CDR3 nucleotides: TGCGCCAGCAGTGGTAACTCCGGTCATGAGCAGTTCTTC. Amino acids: CASSGNSGHEQFF.

CDR3 residues: CAWRKLDREYEQYF. CDR3 sequence (DNA): TGTGCCTGGAGGAAACTTGACAGGGAATACGAGCAGTACTTC. This chain joins TRBV30 and TRBJ2-7; 7 bases fit TRBD1. CDR1 and CDR2 (germline): GTSNPN, SVGIG (reference sequence). The length of the CDR3 is 14 residues. The ends lost 3 bases at V and 4 bases at J; junction bases unmatched: 9.

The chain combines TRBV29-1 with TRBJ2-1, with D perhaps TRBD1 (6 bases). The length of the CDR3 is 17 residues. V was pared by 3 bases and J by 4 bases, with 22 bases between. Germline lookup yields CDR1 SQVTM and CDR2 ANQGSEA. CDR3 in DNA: TGCAGCGTTGACTGGGACACCCTTCATCCAATTTACAATGAGCAGTTCTTC. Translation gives CSVDWDTLHPIYNEQFF.

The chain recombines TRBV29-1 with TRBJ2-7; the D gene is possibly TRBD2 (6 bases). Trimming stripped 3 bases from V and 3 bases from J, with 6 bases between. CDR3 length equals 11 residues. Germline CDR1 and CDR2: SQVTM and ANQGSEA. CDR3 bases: TGCAGCGTTGAGACTAGCTACGAGCAGTACTTC. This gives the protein CSVETSYEQYF.

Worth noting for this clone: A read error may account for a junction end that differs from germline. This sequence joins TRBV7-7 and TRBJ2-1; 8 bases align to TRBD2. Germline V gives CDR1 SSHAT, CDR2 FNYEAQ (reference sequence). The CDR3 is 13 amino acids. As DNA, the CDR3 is TGTGCTAGCAGCTACAGACTAGCGACTGAGCAGTTCTTC. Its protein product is CASSYRLATEQFF. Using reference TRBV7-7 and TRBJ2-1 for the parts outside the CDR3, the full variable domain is GAGVSQSPRYKVTKRGQDVTLRCDPISSHATLYWYQQALGQGPEFLTYFNYEAQPDKSGLPSDRFSAERPEGSISTLTIQRTEQRDSAMYRCASSYRLATEQFFGPGTRLTVL.

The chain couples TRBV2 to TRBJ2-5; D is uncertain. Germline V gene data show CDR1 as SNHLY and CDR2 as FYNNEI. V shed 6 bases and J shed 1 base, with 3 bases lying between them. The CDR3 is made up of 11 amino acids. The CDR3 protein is CASRVQETQYF. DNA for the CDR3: TGTGCCAGCAGGGTCCAAGAGACCCAGTACTTC.

CDR3 loop: CASKTGGSDTQYF. Written as DNA, the CDR3 is TGTGCCAGCAAGACGGGGGGATCCGATACGCAGTATTTT. J is TRBJ2-3 and V is TRBV2; 7 positions match TRBD2. The CDR3 runs 13 residues. V lost 7 bases and J lost 6; bases outside the gene matches: 7. Looked up from germline, CDR1 is SNHLY and CDR2 is FYNNEI.

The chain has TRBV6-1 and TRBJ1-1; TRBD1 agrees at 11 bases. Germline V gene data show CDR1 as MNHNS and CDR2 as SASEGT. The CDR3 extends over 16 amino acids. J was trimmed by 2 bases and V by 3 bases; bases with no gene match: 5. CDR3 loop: CASSDGGTGGNTEAFF. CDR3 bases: TGTGCCAGCAGTGATGGGGGGACAGGGGGAAACACTGAAGCTTTCTTT.

The CDR3 DNA follows: TGCGCCAGCAGCTTGATCGGGTCCTACGAGCAGTACTTC. Translated, it gives CASSLIGSYEQYF. J is TRBJ2-7 and V is TRBV5-1; D unclear. Per germline, CDR1 SGHRS and CDR2 YFSETQ. This CDR3 is 13 amino acids long. Deletions cut 1 base from V and 1 base from J, with 6 bases between.

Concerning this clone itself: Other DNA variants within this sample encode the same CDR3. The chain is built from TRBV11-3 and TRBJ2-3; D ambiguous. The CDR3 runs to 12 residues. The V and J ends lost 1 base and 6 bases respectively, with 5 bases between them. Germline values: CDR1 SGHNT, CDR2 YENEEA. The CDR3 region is CASSLGTDTQYF. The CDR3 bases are TGTGCCAGCAGCTTAGGGACGGATACGCAGTATTTT.

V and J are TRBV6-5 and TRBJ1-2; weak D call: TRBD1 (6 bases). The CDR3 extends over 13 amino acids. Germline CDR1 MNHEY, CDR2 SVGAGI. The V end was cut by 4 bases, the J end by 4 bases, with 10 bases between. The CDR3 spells CASSFGTTYGYTF. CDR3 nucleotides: TGTGCCAGCAGTTTCGGGACAACCTATGGCTACACCTTC.

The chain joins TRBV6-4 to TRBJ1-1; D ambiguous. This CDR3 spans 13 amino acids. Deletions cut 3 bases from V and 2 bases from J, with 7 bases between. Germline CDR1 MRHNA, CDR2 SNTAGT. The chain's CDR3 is CASSERFNTEAFF. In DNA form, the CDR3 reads TGTGCCAGCAGTGAGAGGTTCAACACTGAAGCTTTCTTT.

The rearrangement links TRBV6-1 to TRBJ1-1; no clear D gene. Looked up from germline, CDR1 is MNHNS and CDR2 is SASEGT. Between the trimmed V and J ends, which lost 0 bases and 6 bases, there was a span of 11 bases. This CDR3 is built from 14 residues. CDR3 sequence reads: CASSEADGKAEAFF. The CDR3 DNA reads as TGTGCCAGCAGTGAAGCGGATGGGAAAGCTGAAGCTTTCTTT.

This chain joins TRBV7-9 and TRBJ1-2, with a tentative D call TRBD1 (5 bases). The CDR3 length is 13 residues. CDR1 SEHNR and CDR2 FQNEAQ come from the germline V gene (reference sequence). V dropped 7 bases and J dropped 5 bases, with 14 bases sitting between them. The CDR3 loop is CASTGDRIYGYTF. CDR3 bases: TGTGCCAGCACCGGGGACCGGATTTATGGCTACACCTTC.

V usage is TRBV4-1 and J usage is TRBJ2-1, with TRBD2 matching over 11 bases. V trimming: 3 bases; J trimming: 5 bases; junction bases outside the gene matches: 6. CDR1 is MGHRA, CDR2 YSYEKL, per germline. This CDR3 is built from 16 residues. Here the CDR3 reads CASSQVAGGPNNEQFF. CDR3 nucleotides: TGCGCCAGCAGCCAGGTAGCGGGAGGGCCAAACAATGAGCAGTTCTTC.

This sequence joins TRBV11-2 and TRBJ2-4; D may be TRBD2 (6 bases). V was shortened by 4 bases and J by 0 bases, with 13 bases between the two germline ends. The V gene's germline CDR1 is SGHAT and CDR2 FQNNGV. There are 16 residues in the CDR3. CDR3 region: CASSSSGDLAKNIQYF. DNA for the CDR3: TGTGCCAGCAGCTCGTCGGGAGACTTAGCCAAAAACATTCAGTACTTC.

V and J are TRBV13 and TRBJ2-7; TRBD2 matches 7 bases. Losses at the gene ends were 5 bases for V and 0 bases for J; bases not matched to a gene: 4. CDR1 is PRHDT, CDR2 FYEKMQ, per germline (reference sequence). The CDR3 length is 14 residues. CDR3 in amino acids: CASSPRDYSYEQYF. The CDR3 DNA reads TGTGCCAGCAGCCCTCGGGACTACTCCTACGAGCAGTACTTC.

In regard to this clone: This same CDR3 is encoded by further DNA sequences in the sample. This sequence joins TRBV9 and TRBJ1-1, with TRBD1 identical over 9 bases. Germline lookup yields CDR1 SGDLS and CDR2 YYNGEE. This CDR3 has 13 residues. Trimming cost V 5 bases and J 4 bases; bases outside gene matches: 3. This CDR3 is CASSTGGGTEAFF. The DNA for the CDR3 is TGTGCCAGCAGTACAGGGGGCGGCACTGAAGCTTTCTTT.

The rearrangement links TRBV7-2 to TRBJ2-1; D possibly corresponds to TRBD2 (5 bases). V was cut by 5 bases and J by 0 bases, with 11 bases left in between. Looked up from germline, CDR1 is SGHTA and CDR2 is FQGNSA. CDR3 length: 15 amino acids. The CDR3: CASSLTAGSYNEQFF. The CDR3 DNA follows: TGTGCCAGCAGCCTGACGGCGGGCTCCTACAATGAGCAGTTCTTC.

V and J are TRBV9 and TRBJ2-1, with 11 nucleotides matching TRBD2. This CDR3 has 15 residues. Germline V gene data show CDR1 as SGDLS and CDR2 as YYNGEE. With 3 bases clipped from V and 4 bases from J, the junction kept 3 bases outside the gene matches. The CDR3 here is CASSEGTSGYNEQFF. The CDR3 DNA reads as TGTGCCAGCAGCGAGGGGACTAGCGGTTACAATGAGCAGTTCTTC.

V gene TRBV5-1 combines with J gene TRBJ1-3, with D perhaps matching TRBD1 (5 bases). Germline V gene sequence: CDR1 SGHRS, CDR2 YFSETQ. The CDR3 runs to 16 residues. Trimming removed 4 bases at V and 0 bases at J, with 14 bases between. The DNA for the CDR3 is TGCGCCAGCAGCCCCTGGGACGCGAGCTCTGGAAACACCATATATTTT. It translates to CASSPWDASSGNTIYF.

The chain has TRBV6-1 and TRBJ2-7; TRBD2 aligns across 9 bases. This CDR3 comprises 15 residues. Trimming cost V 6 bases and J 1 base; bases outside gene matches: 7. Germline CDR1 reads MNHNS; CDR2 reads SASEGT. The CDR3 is CASSPGTSSSYEQYF. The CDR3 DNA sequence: TGTGCCAGCAGCCCTGGGACTAGCTCTTCCTACGAGCAGTACTTC.

Here the CDR3 reads CASSFGPYTQETQYF. The DNA of the CDR3 is TGTGCCAGCAGTTTCGGACCGTATACACAAGAGACCCAGTACTTC. The rearrangement uses TRBV28 and TRBJ2-5; D is ambiguous. CDR1 and CDR2 from the germline V gene are MDHEN and SYDVKM. The CDR3 extends over 15 amino acids. V lost 3 bases and J 2 bases, leaving 13 bases between the germline ends. The full variable domain, in which reference TRBV28 and TRBJ2-5 provide the parts outside the CDR3, is DVKVTQSSRYLVKRTGEKVFLECVQDMDHENMFWYRQDPGLGLRLIYFSYDVKMKEKGDIPEGYSVSREKKERFSLILESASTNQTSMYLCASSFGPYTQETQYFGPGTRLLVL.

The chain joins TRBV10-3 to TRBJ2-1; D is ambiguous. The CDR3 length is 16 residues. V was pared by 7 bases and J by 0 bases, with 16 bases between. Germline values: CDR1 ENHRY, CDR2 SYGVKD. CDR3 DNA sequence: TGTGCCATCACCGCGGAAGGGTCAAGCTCCTACAATGAGCAGTTCTTC. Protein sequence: CAITAEGSSSYNEQFF.

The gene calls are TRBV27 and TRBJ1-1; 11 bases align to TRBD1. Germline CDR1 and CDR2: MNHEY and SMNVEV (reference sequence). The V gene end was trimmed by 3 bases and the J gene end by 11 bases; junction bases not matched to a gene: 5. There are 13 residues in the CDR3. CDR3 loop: CASSLGQGVEAFF. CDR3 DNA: TGTGCCAGCAGTTTGGGACAGGGGGTAGAGGCTTTCTTT.

CDR3 residues: CAISSGQENGEQYF. The CDR3 nucleotides are TGTGCCATCAGTTCGGGACAGGAAAATGGCGAGCAGTACTTC. J is TRBJ2-7 and V is TRBV10-3; 8 bases align to TRBD1. This CDR3 comprises 14 residues. Looked up from germline, CDR1 is ENHRY and CDR2 is SYGVKD. Trimming at V came to 5 bases and at J to 6 bases, leaving 9 bases not matched to a gene.